What follows are 16 T cell receptor beta chains derived from one specimen sequenced in a study of shared clonotypes between healthy human individuals. The data were produced by immunoSEQ multiplex PCR, yet TCRdb's version contains in-frame clones alone and is incomplete. The table lists 2 million to 3 million clones, roughly 93% of them singletons. Sequencing was carried out using naive CD4+ T cells from PBMCs. Subset denoted: CD45RA+ positively selected. The source of these receptors is a man younger than 30 in good health. Some clones in this sample may be carry-over from other donors' samples.

The rearrangement joins TRBV4-3 to TRBJ2-5; TRBD2 matches 10 bases. This CDR3 is built from 15 residues. J was trimmed by 5 bases and V by 1 base; bases with no gene match: 4. Germline loops: CDR1 LGHNA, CDR2 YSLEER. CDR3 DNA: TGCGCCAGCAGCCAAGGGCTAGCGGGAGACGAGACCCAGTACTTC. It codes for CASSQGLAGDETQYF.

The chain uses TRBV7-2 and TRBJ1-4; TRBD1 is a possible D gene (5 bases). The germline V gene has CDR1 SGHTA and CDR2 FQGNSA. Trimming removed 5 bases at V and 4 bases at J, with 14 bases between. The CDR3 has 15 amino acids. CDR3 DNA sequence: TGTGCCAGCAGCCCCCCGGGGCGGGTTAATGAAAAACTGTTTTTT. Translating gives CASSPPGRVNEKLFF.

This chain joins TRBV16 and TRBJ1-1; TRBD1 is a possible D gene (5 bases). The ends were cut back, 3 bases at V and 0 bases at J, with 14 bases in the middle. CDR3 length: 16 residues. CDR1 KGHSY and CDR2 FQNENV come from the germline V gene. CDR3 coding DNA: TGTGCCAGCAGCCAGTTCCACTCGGGACTGAACACTGAAGCTTTCTTT. Translating gives CASSQFHSGLNTEAFF.

J is TRBJ2-3 and V is TRBV28; 8 positions agree with TRBD1. Trimming removed 10 bases from V and 3 bases from J; junction bases left unmatched: 3. CDR1 is MDHEN and CDR2 is SYDVKM in the germline V gene. The CDR3 extends over 12 amino acids. The DNA of the CDR3 is TGTGCCACGGACAGGGATACAGATACGCAGTATTTT. Protein product: CATDRDTDTQYF.

This rearrangement joins TRBV29-1 to TRBJ1-1; no reliable D call. The CDR3 loop spans 13 amino acids. V lost 7 bases and J 1 base, leaving 13 bases between the germline ends. The germline V gene has CDR1 SQVTM and CDR2 ANQGSEA. Here the CDR3 DNA reads TGCAGCGCCCTACCTCGCCCGAACACTGAAGCTTTCTTT. This encodes CSALPRPNTEAFF.

This clone appeared once. The chain employs TRBV4-3 and TRBJ1-3, with unresolved D. Germline V CDR1 and CDR2: LGHNA, YSLEER. Trimming took off 0 bases at V and 4 bases at J, with 4 bases between the two ends. This CDR3 contains 13 residues. CDR3 DNA: TGCGCCAGCAGCCAAGATTGGGGAAACACCATATATTTT. This codes for CASSQDWGNTIYF.

This clone turned up a few times. The rearrangement links TRBV28 to TRBJ1-2; 8 nucleotides match TRBD1. Trimming at V came to 2 bases and at J to 8 bases, leaving 10 bases not matched to a gene. The CDR3 contains 15 residues. CDR1 and CDR2 from the germline V gene are MDHEN and SYDVKM. This CDR3 reads CASSLADRDYEGYTF. The CDR3 bases are TGTGCCAGCAGTTTAGCGGACAGGGACTATGAGGGCTACACCTTC.

The rearrangement joins TRBV5-8 to TRBJ2-1, with a tentative D call TRBD1 (5 bases). V dropped 6 bases and J dropped 2 bases, with 12 bases sitting between them. This CDR3 is built from 14 residues. Germline CDR1 reads SGHTS; CDR2 reads YDEGEE. CDR3 loop: CASTNGRAYNEQFF. The DNA of the CDR3 is TGTGCCAGCACGAATGGCAGGGCCTACAATGAGCAGTTCTTC.

The chain has TRBV5-5 and TRBJ2-5; D gene ambiguous. Deletions cut 0 bases from V and 4 bases from J, with 16 bases between. Germline values: CDR1 SGHKS, CDR2 YYEKEE (reference sequence). CDR3 length: 16 residues. CDR3 nucleotide sequence: TGTGCCAGCAGCTTGGGGGTACCAGCGATTGTAGAGACCCAGTACTTC. This codes for CASSLGVPAIVETQYF.

The chain employs TRBV7-2 and TRBJ2-7; 7 bases agree with TRBD2. Losses at the gene ends were 1 base for V and 2 bases for J; bases not matched to a gene: 5. The germline V gene has CDR1 SGHTA and CDR2 FQGNSA. CDR3 length: 15 amino acids. CDR3 sequence reads: CASSLESSGTYEQYF. As DNA, the CDR3 is TGTGCCAGCAGCTTAGAGTCTAGCGGAACCTACGAGCAGTACTTC.

The chain uses TRBV7-9 and TRBJ1-2; D might be TRBD1 (6 bases). CDR1 SEHNR and CDR2 FQNEAQ come from the germline V gene (reference sequence). This CDR3 is built from 15 residues. V lost 1 base, J lost 3 bases, and 12 bases lay in between. The CDR3 protein is CASSLDQGLDYGYTF. The CDR3 DNA sequence: TGTGCCAGCAGCTTAGATCAGGGGCTAGACTATGGCTACACCTTC.

The chain couples TRBV20-1 to TRBJ2-3; D remains ambiguous. This CDR3 spans 11 amino acids. Germline CDR1 DFQATT, CDR2 SNEGSKA (reference sequence). The ends were cut back, 4 bases at V and 8 bases at J, with 10 bases in the middle. The CDR3 here is CSAILARTQYF. CDR3 in DNA: TGCAGTGCTATATTAGCCCGTACGCAGTATTTT.

The chain carries TRBV7-2 and TRBJ2-2; 9 nucleotides line up with TRBD2. The CDR3 spans 16 residues. V was clipped by 4 bases and J by 3 bases; unmatched bases: 6. Germline V lookup: CDR1 SGHTA, CDR2 FQGNSA. CDR3 DNA sequence: TGTGCCAGCAGCTCCCCTAGCGGGATATACACCGGGGAGCTGTTTTTT. This codes for CASSSPSGIYTGELFF.

A remark on this clone: At the DNA level, this CDR3 is encoded by other sequences in the same sample as well. The chain combines TRBV6-1 with TRBJ2-7; 8 bases are a match to TRBD1. Germline CDR1 MNHNS, CDR2 SASEGT. The ends lost 1 base at V and 2 bases at J; junction bases unmatched: 1. The CDR3 contains 14 residues. The CDR3: CASSEGGQAYEQYF. The CDR3 DNA is TGTGCCAGCAGTGAAGGGGGACAGGCCTACGAGCAGTACTTC.

The chain combines TRBV20-1 with TRBJ2-3; tentative D call: TRBD2 (6 bases). Germline lookup yields CDR1 DFQATT and CDR2 SNEGSKA (reference sequence). This CDR3 is 11 amino acids long. With 6 bases removed from V and 4 bases from J, the gap between germline ends came to 8 bases. CDR3 protein: CSAVAADTQYF. CDR3 sequence (DNA): TGCAGTGCCGTAGCGGCAGATACGCAGTATTTT.

The chain has TRBV4-2 and TRBJ2-7; 9 positions agree with TRBD2. The CDR3 covers 14 residues. Germline assignment: CDR1 LGHNA and CDR2 YNFKEQ. J gave up 5 bases and V 4 bases, and 6 bases lay outside the gene matches. The CDR3 sequence is CASSRLAGVDEQYF. The CDR3 DNA is TGTGCCAGCAGCCGGTTAGCGGGAGTAGACGAGCAGTACTTC.